This paragraph covers one T cell receptor beta chain sequence. The data belong to a study of blood T cells in healthy people across ages. It was with a sample-barcoded 5' primer and a J-beta primer mix that a second PCR of about 7 to 12 cycles was run. TCRdb re-called the 5' RACE reads through MiXCR, storing one row per CDR3 protein. The repertoire consists of about 290,000 distinct CDR3 sequences, with roughly 29% occurring once and the leading ten covering around 29%. This CDR3 is 11 amino acids long. CDR1 is SGHTA and CDR2 is FQGNSA in the germline V gene. Trimming removed 11 bases from V and 7 bases from J, with 12 bases in between.

The J gene is TRBJ2-4, the V gene TRBV7-2; D assignment may be TRBD1 or TRBD2 (6 bases each). The receptor was isolated from a woman aged 70 to 79 in good health. The sequencing sample was made of blood. CDR3 in DNA: TGTGCCGAGGGGGGTAACAACATTCAGTACTTC. Translating it yields CAEGGNNIQYF.